This is a list of T cell receptor beta chains from one sample in a study of T-cell memory formation after mild COVID-19. Via MiXCR, TCRdb re-called the 5' RACE reads, giving one row per CDR3 protein. The table includes around 140,000 distinct CDR3 sequences, 15% to 20% detected once. The specimen sequenced was PBMCs or a T cell subset sorted from them (not recorded which). Receptors were obtained from an adult woman who had mild COVID-19 (a few samples of this study predate the infection). Cell type and time point are not known. CDR3s include the opening cysteine and the closing phenylalanine or tryptophan. D genes are given only for firm matches.

-	TRBJ2-7	TRBV12-3/TRBV12-4	CASTPGGWGPHSYEQYF
TRBD2	TRBJ2-7	TRBV11-3	CASSLDLLAGVYEQYF
TRBD2	TRBJ2-3	TRBV7-2	CASSPIGTSGSDTQYF
TRBD1	TRBJ2-7	TRBV12-3/TRBV12-4	CASRLGTAYEQYF
-	TRBJ1-1	TRBV5-1	CASSSLTGNTEAFF
TRBD2	TRBJ2-4	TRBV12-3/TRBV12-4	CASRTSGGLGNIQYF
-	TRBJ2-1	TRBV5-1	CASSLVPADSYNEQFF
-	TRBJ1-2	TRBV12-3/TRBV12-4	CASSLNLGPYGYTF
-	TRBJ2-5	TRBV12-3/TRBV12-4	CASSFSASAQYF
-	TRBJ2-5	TRBV10-3	CAIRGSGETQYF
-	TRBJ2-1	TRBV5-1	CASSFFFSVDGTSLDEQFF
TRBD1	TRBJ2-2	TRBV24-1	CATSGRQGAQNTGELFF
-	TRBJ1-1	TRBV29-1	CSVQVQLGNTEAFF
TRBD1	TRBJ2-3	TRBV10-3	CATGQGSTDTQYF
-	TRBJ2-7	TRBV7-2	CASSLAPEGIYEQYF
-	TRBJ2-3	TRBV5-1	CASTYDRSHLTDTQYF
-	TRBJ2-7	TRBV5-1	CASKSIGVKSDEQYF
TRBD1	TRBJ1-6	TRBV5-1	CASSVDRANSPLHF
-	TRBJ2-5	TRBV5-1	CASSLAGVDQETQYF
TRBD2	TRBJ2-1	TRBV12-3/TRBV12-4	CASEGLAGVTYNEQFF